The 9 T cell receptor beta chains below were found in one sample sequenced in a study of monozygotic twins with inflammatory bowel disease. TCRdb reprocessed the 5' RACE reads, with one entry per CDR3 protein and no DNA. The record lists 330,000 or so distinct CDR3 sequences, of which the ten most abundant hold 2%. Sample: blood. Source of these receptors: a human donor with ulcerative colitis or Crohn's disease, or a healthy co-twin of an affected twin (not recorded which).

The chain uses TRBV4-3 and TRBJ2-7. CDR3 length: 13 residues. Germline V gene lookup returns CDR1 LGHNA and CDR2 YSLEER. The CDR3 sequence: CASSQDVSYEQYF.

The chain combines TRBV6-1 with TRBJ2-1; checking the TCRdb D call of TRBD1 is not possible without DNA. Germline values: CDR1 MNHNS, CDR2 SASEGT. The CDR3 is made up of 11 amino acids. The CDR3 spells CASSRQGFEFF.

The chain uses TRBV10-3 and TRBJ2-3; TCRdb's assignment of TRBD1 cannot be checked, as there is no DNA. The CDR3 runs 16 residues. The germline V gene encodes CDR1 ENHRY and CDR2 SYGVKD. CDR3 in amino acids: CAISGLQGSSTDTQYF.

The chain joins TRBV28 to TRBJ2-2; TCRdb returns TRBD2, unconfirmable since there is no DNA. Germline V lookup: CDR1 MDHEN, CDR2 SYDVKM. The length of the CDR3 is 15 residues. This chain's CDR3 is CASSQGLAGAGELFF.

The chain has TRBV20-1 and TRBJ2-2; TCRdb calls TRBD1, which cannot be checked without DNA. Germline assignment: CDR1 DFQATT and CDR2 SNEGSKA (reference sequence). This CDR3 contains 14 residues. CDR3 sequence: CSANGDRENGELFF.

The rearrangement links TRBV27 to TRBJ1-1; lacking DNA, the TRBD1 call made by TCRdb goes unchecked. Germline V lookup: CDR1 MNHEY, CDR2 SMNVEV (reference sequence). This CDR3 is 14 amino acids long. Here the CDR3 reads CASRLRQGNSEAFF.

The gene calls are TRBV12-3 or TRBV12-4 and TRBJ2-5. The CDR3 has 12 residues. CDR3 amino acids: CASSSSQGTQYF.

The chain couples TRBV4-1 to TRBJ1-2; TCRdb gives TRBD1 as the D gene, but with no DNA this cannot be confirmed. CDR1 and CDR2 from the germline V gene are MGHRA and YSYEKL. The CDR3 totals 15 residues. The CDR3 sequence: CASSHRAKVIYGYTF.

The chain combines TRBV2 with TRBJ2-7. CDR3 length equals 12 residues. Per the germline V gene, CDR1 is SNHLY and CDR2 is FYNNEI. CDR3 in amino acids: CASSEFLSEQYF.